A single sample gave rise to the 9 T cell receptor beta chains below, sequenced in a study of blood T cells in healthy people across ages. For the second PCR, which ran for roughly 7 to 11 cycles, a sample-barcoded 5' primer and a J-beta primer mix were used. MiXCR, run by TCRdb on the 5' RACE reads, gives a single entry per CDR3 protein. This sample has over 1,200,000 distinct CDR3 sequences; around 55% occur once, and the top ten carry about 6.7%. Sequenced sample: blood. The source is a man between 18 and 29 years old in good health.

The J gene is TRBJ2-3, the V gene TRBV11-2; D call uncertain. CDR1 is SGHAT and CDR2 is FQNNGV in the germline V gene. The CDR3 sequence is 14 residues long. Trimming pared 3 bases from V and 1 base from J, leaving 8 bases between. The CDR3 nucleotides read TGTGCCAGCAGCTTCTATCTCGGCACAGATACGCAGTATTTT. This encodes CASSFYLGTDTQYF. Full variable domain (outside the CDR3, taken from reference TRBV11-2 and TRBJ2-3): EAGVAQSPRYKIIEKRQSVAFWCNPISGHATLYWYQQILGQGPKLLIQFQNNGVVDDSQLPKDRFSAERLKGVDSTLKIQPAKLEDSAVYLCASSFYLGTDTQYFGPGTRLTVL.

This chain joins TRBV13 and TRBJ2-1; D ambiguous. The CDR3 spans 14 residues. Germline CDR1 PRHDT, CDR2 FYEKMQ (reference sequence). V gave up 5 bases and J gave up 4 bases, with 12 bases separating them. The CDR3 loop is CASSQSLDYNEQFF. In DNA, the CDR3 is TGTGCCAGCAGCCAATCTCTGGATTACAATGAGCAGTTCTTC.

V and J are TRBV5-1 and TRBJ1-1; TRBD1 matches 7 bases. J lost 0 bases, V lost 0 bases, and 5 bases had no gene match. Germline V gene sequence: CDR1 SGHRS, CDR2 YFSETQ. The CDR3 extends over 16 amino acids. CDR3 nucleotides: TGCGCCAGCAGCTTGGGAAGGGGGCAGGTGAACACTGAAGCTTTCTTT. As protein: CASSLGRGQVNTEAFF.

This clonotype appeared many times. The chain employs TRBV20-1 and TRBJ2-6, with D perhaps TRBD1 (5 bases). There are 15 residues in the CDR3. Trimming left V 0 bases short and J 4 bases short, with 10 bases between. The germline gives CDR1 DFQATT, CDR2 SNEGSKA (reference sequence). The CDR3: CSARDPGSGANVLTF. CDR3 nucleotide sequence: TGCAGTGCTAGAGATCCAGGGTCCGGGGCCAACGTCCTGACTTTC.

The V call is TRBV29-1, the J call TRBJ1-1, with 12 bases lining up with TRBD1. V trimming: 4 bases; J trimming: 6 bases; junction bases outside the gene matches: 3. Germline assignment: CDR1 SQVTM and CDR2 ANQGSEA. The CDR3 has 13 amino acids. The CDR3 region has the DNA TGCAGCGTTGGGGGACAGGGGGCATCTGAAGCTTTCTTT. It specifies CSVGGQGASEAFF.

The chain links TRBV5-1 to TRBJ2-6; 7 positions match TRBD1. The length of the CDR3 is 19 residues. V lost 2 bases, J lost 1 base, and 12 bases stayed unmatched. Per germline, CDR1 SGHRS and CDR2 YFSETQ. In DNA form, the CDR3 reads TGCGCCAGCAGCTTAACAGGGGTCTTTCAAGATTCTGGGGCCAACGTCCTGACTTTC. Its protein is CASSLTGVFQDSGANVLTF.

The chain combines TRBV30 with TRBJ2-3; TRBD2 agrees at 10 bases. J was trimmed by 1 base and V by 0 bases; bases with no gene match: 7. The CDR3 has 17 residues. Germline values: CDR1 GTSNPN, CDR2 SVGIG (reference sequence). DNA of the CDR3: TGTGCCTGGAGTGTACTTGTCCTAGCGGGGGGCACAGATACGCAGTATTTT. It specifies CAWSVLVLAGGTDTQYF.

The chain is built from TRBV5-8 and TRBJ1-4, with D unresolved. Germline CDR1 reads SGHTS; CDR2 reads YDEGEE. Trimming pared 4 bases from V and 8 bases from J, leaving 18 bases between. The CDR3 runs 15 residues. CDR3 in DNA: TGTGCCAGCAGCCTACTTAACCCTGGAGGAGAAAAACTGTTTTTT. Its translation: CASSLLNPGGEKLFF.

V is TRBV6-5 and J is TRBJ2-3; TRBD1 aligns across 10 bases. The CDR3 loop spans 16 amino acids. Trimming removed 2 bases from V and 8 bases from J; junction bases left unmatched: 10. Germline V gives CDR1 MNHEY, CDR2 SVGAGI. The DNA of the CDR3 is TGTGCCAGCAGTTACCCGACAGGGGGCTGGGGTAGTACGCAGTATTTT. Amino acids: CASSYPTGGWGSTQYF.